These 21 T cell receptor beta chains were all obtained from the same sample, sequenced in a study of T cells expressing NK-cell markers. For each CDR3 protein, TCRdb gives one entry from its re-call of the 5' RACE reads, without DNA. The sample spans 300,000 or so distinct CDR3 sequences; the ten largest clones claim 4% to 4.5%. Sequenced sample: blood T cells: a sorted CD56 or NKG2C T cell subset, CD4+ or CD8+ T cells, or bulk PBMC T cells (not recorded which). Source of these receptors: a woman aged 18 to 75 in good health.

The chain employs TRBV20-1 and TRBJ2-3; the TRBD2 assignment by TCRdb is unverifiable without DNA. This CDR3 spans 16 amino acids. Germline CDR1 is DFQATT and CDR2 is SNEGSKA (reference sequence). This CDR3 reads CSVSGLADPSTDTQYF.

The chain uses TRBV7-6 and TRBJ2-2; TCRdb proposes TRBD1, but this gene call is untestable without DNA. CDR3 length equals 17 residues. Germline CDR1 and CDR2: SGHVS and FNYEAQ. CDR3: CASSLTPDRGQTGELFF.

This chain connects TRBV5-4 to TRBJ2-7; the TCRdb call, TRBD1, lacks DNA for checking. The CDR3 consists of 16 residues. CDR1 and CDR2 from the germline V gene are SGHNT and YYREEE (reference sequence). CDR3 sequence: CASSPYRDRGTHEQYF.

The rearrangement links TRBV5-1 to TRBJ2-1; the D call from TCRdb, TRBD2, cannot be confirmed without DNA. The CDR3 contains 19 residues. In germline, CDR1 is SGHRS, CDR2 YFSETQ. CDR3 loop: CASSPGVAGVPSSYNEQFF.

This chain links TRBV20-1 with TRBJ2-7; TCRdb gives TRBD2 as the D gene, but with no DNA this cannot be confirmed. CDR1 DFQATT and CDR2 SNEGSKA come from the germline V gene (reference sequence). The CDR3 totals 15 residues. The CDR3 loop is CSARGPTSGSREQYF.

CDR3: CASSYSRYRVESGYTF. V is TRBV6-5 and J is TRBJ1-2; without DNA, the TCRdb call of TRBD1 cannot be checked. CDR3 length equals 16 residues. Germline V gene data show CDR1 as MNHEY and CDR2 as SVGAGI.

V gene TRBV12-3 or TRBV12-4 combines with J gene TRBJ2-3; absent DNA, TCRdb's TRBD1 call cannot be checked. The CDR3 has 17 amino acids. The CDR3 loop reads CASSLNYRTGRGDTQYF.

This sequence joins TRBV5-1 and TRBJ2-2; TCRdb reports TRBD1, a call that lacks DNA to check it against. The V gene's germline CDR1 is SGHRS and CDR2 YFSETQ. The CDR3 is 14 residues long. The CDR3 sequence is CASSPTGVGGELFF.

V gene TRBV12-3 or TRBV12-4 combines with J gene TRBJ2-6. This CDR3 has 15 residues. The CDR3 protein is CASSFTSSGANVLTF.

The V and J genes are TRBV19 and TRBJ2-6; TCRdb reports TRBD1, a call that lacks DNA to check it against. Germline lookup yields CDR1 LNHDA and CDR2 SQIVND (reference sequence). The CDR3 extends over 16 amino acids. The CDR3 reads CASSRDLTIGANVLTF.

The rearrangement links TRBV6-1 to TRBJ2-5; the TCRdb call, TRBD1, lacks DNA for checking. The germline V gene encodes CDR1 MNHNS and CDR2 SASEGT. The CDR3 length is 14 residues. The CDR3 sequence is CASTLRGWQGTQYF.

This chain connects TRBV27 to TRBJ1-5; the D call from TCRdb, TRBD1, cannot be confirmed without DNA. The length of the CDR3 is 16 residues. The V gene's germline CDR1 is MNHEY and CDR2 SMNVEV (reference sequence). The CDR3 is CASSETGGGGLQPQHF.

The chain recombines TRBV4-3 with TRBJ2-5; with no DNA, the TCRdb D assignment of TRBD2 cannot be verified. Germline values: CDR1 LGHNA, CDR2 YSLEER. The CDR3 is 16 residues long. CDR3 in amino acids: CASSQQTQRGEETQYF.

The V and J genes are TRBV19 and TRBJ2-3. CDR1 is LNHDA and CDR2 is SQIVND in the germline V gene (reference sequence). CDR3 length: 12 amino acids. The CDR3 spells CATQTVGDTQYF.

The chain combines TRBV20-1 with TRBJ2-1; checking the TCRdb D call of TRBD2 is not possible without DNA. This CDR3 spans 16 amino acids. CDR1 and CDR2 from the germline V gene are DFQATT and SNEGSKA (reference sequence). CDR3 amino acids: CSARVTSGRGYNEQFF.

CDR3 sequence: CASSNQETQYF. The genes are TRBV5-1 and TRBJ2-5. Germline CDR1 and CDR2: SGHRS and YFSETQ. This CDR3 is 11 amino acids long.

CDR3 in amino acids: CSARVAGATDTQYF. The rearrangement uses TRBV20-1 and TRBJ2-3; as DNA is missing, the TRBD2 call by TCRdb cannot be tested. The CDR3 consists of 14 residues. Germline lookup yields CDR1 DFQATT and CDR2 SNEGSKA (reference sequence).

This sequence joins TRBV2 and TRBJ2-6. The germline V gene has CDR1 SNHLY and CDR2 FYNNEI. The CDR3 is 13 amino acids. The CDR3 sequence: CASRQSGANVLTF. The full variable domain, completed using reference TRBV2 and TRBJ2-6, is EPEVTQTPSHQVTQMGQEVILRCVPISNHLYFYWYRQILGQKVEFLVSFYNNEISEKSEIFDDQFSVERPDGSNFTLKIRSTKLEDSAMYFCASRQSGANVLTFGAGSRLTVL.

The chain recombines TRBV2 with TRBJ2-7; TCRdb's assignment of TRBD2 cannot be checked, as there is no DNA. Germline V CDR1 and CDR2: SNHLY, FYNNEI. The CDR3 covers 14 residues. This CDR3 is CASSDSRGSYEQYF.

This sequence joins TRBV12-3 or TRBV12-4 and TRBJ1-1. CDR3 length equals 14 residues. The CDR3 reads CASSLRTFYTEAFF.

This sequence joins TRBV5-5 and TRBJ1-2; absent DNA, TCRdb's TRBD1 call cannot be checked. The CDR3 extends over 16 amino acids. Germline CDR1 reads SGHKS; CDR2 reads YYEKEE (reference sequence). CDR3 protein: CASSYGTGPTNYGYTF. The entire variable domain, with the rest obtained from reference TRBV5-5 and TRBJ1-2, is as follows: DAGVTQSPTHLIKTRGQQVTLRCSPISGHKSVSWYQQVLGQGPQFIFQYYEKEERGRGNFPDRFSARQFPNYSSELNVNALLLGDSALYLCASSYGTGPTNYGYTFGSGTRLTVV.